This T cell receptor (beta chain) stems from a study of shared T cell receptors in the human thymus. This clone came up once. The germline V and J ends were trimmed by 5 bases and 0 bases, with 14 bases remaining between them. This CDR3 has 17 residues. Per germline, CDR1 MGHRA and CDR2 YSYEKL. This table comes from immunoSEQ multiplex PCR, and its TCRdb copy is limited to in-frame clones, with some not included. The table shows under 700,000 clones, with around 78% occurring only once. The same specimen was also included in a second study, on human thymus T cells. Per that paper: Resections were taken during corrective heart surgery, and the thymus tissue came from these. Thymic repertoires from unrelated individuals overlapped highly, related research reported.

The rearrangement joins TRBV4-1 to TRBJ2-6; possibly TRBD1 for D (6 bases). Sequencing used thymocytes. The TCR sequence derives from a boy under two years old with a congenital heart defect. CDR3 coding DNA: TGCGCCAGCAGCGGACAGTTACTAGGCTCTGGGGCCAACGTCCTGACTTTC. Its translation is CASSGQLLGSGANVLTF.